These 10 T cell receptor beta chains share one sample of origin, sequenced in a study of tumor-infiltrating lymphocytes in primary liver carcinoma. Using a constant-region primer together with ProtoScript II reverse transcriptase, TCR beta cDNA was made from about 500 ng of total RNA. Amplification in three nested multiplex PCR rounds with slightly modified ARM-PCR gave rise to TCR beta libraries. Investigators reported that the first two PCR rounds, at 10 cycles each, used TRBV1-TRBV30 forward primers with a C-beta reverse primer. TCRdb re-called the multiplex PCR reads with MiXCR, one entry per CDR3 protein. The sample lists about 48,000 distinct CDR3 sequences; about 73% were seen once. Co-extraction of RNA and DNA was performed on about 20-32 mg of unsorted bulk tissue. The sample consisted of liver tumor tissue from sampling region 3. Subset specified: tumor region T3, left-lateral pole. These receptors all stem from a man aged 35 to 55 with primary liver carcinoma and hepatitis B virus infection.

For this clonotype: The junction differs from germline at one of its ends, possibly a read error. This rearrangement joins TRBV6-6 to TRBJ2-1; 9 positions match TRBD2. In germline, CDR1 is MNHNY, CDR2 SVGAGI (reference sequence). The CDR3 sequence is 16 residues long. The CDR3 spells CTSTSTHDLAGNEQFF. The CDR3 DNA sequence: TGTACCAGCACTTCCACACATGACCTAGCGGGGAATGAGCAGTTCTTC.

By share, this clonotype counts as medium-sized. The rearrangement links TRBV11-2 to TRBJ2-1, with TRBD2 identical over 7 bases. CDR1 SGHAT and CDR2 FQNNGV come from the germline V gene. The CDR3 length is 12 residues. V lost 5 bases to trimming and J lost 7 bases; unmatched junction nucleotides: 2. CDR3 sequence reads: CASSISGNEQFF. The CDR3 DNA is TGTGCCAGCAGCATTAGCGGGAATGAGCAGTTCTTC.

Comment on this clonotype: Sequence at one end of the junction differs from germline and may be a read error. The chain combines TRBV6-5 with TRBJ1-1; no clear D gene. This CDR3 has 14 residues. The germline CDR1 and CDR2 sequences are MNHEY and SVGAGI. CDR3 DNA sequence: TGTGCCAGCAGGCCTTTAGAGCGCGGAACTGAAGCTTTCTTC. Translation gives CASRPLERGTEAFF.

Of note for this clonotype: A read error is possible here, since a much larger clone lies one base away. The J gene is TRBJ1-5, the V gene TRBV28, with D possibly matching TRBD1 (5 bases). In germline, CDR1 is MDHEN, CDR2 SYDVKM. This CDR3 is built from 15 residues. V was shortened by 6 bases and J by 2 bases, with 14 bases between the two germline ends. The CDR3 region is CASRLTDDGNQPQHF. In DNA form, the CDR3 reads TGTGCCAGCAGGCTGACAGATGACGGCAATCAGCCCCAGCATTTT.

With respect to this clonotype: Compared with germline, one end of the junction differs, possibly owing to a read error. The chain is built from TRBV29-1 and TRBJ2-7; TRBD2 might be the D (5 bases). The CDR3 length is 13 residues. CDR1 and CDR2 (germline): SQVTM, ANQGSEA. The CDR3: CSVGSQNPYEQYF. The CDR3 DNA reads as TGTAGCGTTGGAAGCCAGAATCCTTACGAGCAGTACTTC.

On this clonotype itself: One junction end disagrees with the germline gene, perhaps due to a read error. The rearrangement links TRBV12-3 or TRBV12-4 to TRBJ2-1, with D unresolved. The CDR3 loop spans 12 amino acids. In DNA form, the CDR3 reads TGTACCAGTAGTTTACCGACCCTTGAACAGTTCTTC. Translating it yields CTSSLPTLEQFF.

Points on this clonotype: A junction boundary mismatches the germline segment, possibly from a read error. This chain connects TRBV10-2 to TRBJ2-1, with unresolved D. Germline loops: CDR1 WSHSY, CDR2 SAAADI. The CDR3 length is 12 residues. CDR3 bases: TGTGCCAGCAGCAAGAACCACAATGAGCAGTTCTTC. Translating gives CASSKNHNEQFF.

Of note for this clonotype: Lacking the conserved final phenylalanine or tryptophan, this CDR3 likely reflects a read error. The CDR3 region is CSASEAGSTEAFS. In DNA, the CDR3 is TGCAGCGCATCGGAGGCGGGGAGCACTGAAGCTTTCTCT. The rearrangement links TRBV29-1 to TRBJ1-1, with no clear D. V was shortened by 7 bases and J by 4 bases, with 16 bases between the two germline ends. The germline V gene encodes CDR1 SQVTM and CDR2 ANQGSEA. CDR3 length: 13 residues.

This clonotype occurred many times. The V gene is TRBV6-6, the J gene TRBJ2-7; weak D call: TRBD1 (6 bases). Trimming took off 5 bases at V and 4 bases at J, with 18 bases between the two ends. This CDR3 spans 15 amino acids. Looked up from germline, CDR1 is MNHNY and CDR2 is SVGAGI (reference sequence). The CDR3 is CASSGGHTGHYEQYF. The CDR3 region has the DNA TGTGCCAGCAGTGGGGGACACACAGGGCATTACGAGCAGTACTTC.

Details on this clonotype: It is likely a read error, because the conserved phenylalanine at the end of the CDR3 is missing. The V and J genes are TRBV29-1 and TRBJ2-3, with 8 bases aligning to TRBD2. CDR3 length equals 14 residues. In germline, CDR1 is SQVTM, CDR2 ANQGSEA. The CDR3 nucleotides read TGCAGCGTTGATGACGGGAGGGCAGGAGATATGCAGTATGTT. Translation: CSVDDGRAGDMQYV.